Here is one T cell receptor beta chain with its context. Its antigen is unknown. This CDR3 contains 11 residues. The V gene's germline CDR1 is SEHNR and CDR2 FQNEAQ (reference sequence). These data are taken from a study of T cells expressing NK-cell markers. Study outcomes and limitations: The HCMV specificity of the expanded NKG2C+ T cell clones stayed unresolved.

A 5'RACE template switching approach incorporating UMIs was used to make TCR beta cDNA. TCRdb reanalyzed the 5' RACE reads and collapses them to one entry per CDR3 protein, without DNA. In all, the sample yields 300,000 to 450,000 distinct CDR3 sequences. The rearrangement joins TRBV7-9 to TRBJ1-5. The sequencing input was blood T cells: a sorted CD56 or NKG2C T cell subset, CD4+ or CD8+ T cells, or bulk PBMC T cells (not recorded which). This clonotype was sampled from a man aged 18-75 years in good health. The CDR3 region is CASSLSQPQHF.